These 12 T cell receptor beta chains originate from one sample sequenced in a study of graft-versus-host responses after intestinal transplantation. Sequencing was performed with immunoSEQ multiplex PCR; in TCRdb, only in-frame clones are kept and a portion is missing. The table includes about 59,000 clones, 90% to 95% detected once. Their cognate antigens are unknown. Sequences were derived from unstimulated CD4+ T cells sorted from spleen or lymph node cells, sampled before transplant. Every receptor here comes from a human donor who was the organ donor for an intestinal transplant.

The J gene is TRBJ2-7, the V gene TRBV18; D perhaps matches TRBD2 (6 bases). The germline gives CDR1 KGHSH, CDR2 LQKENI. Trimming cost V 3 bases and J 1 base, with 13 bases left between them. CDR3 length: 15 residues. The DNA for the CDR3 is TGTGCCAGCTCACCGATTCCGACTAGTTCCTACGAGCAGTACTTC. As protein: CASSPIPTSSYEQYF.

The rearrangement links TRBV7-2 to TRBJ2-3; 8 bases agree with TRBD2. The CDR3 is 14 residues long. Trimming removed 1 base from V and 9 bases from J; junction bases left unmatched: 6. CDR1 is SGHTA, CDR2 FQGNSA, per germline. CDR3 DNA: TGTGCCAGCAGCTTAGGCCAGCGGGGGTTCACGCAGTATTTT. Translation: CASSLGQRGFTQYF.

This clone appeared a few times. J is TRBJ1-6 and V is TRBV19; perhaps TRBD1 as D (5 bases). The CDR3 runs 14 residues. Germline V lookup: CDR1 LNHDA, CDR2 SQIVND (reference sequence). V was shortened by 11 bases and J by 7 bases, with 18 bases between the two germline ends. As DNA, the CDR3 is TGTGCCGCGGCTACAGGAACCCGCAATTCACCCCTCCACTTT. The encoded protein is CAAATGTRNSPLHF.

V gene TRBV29-1 combines with J gene TRBJ2-7; D is perhaps TRBD2 (6 bases). Germline values: CDR1 SQVTM, CDR2 ANQGSEA. The V gene lost 0 bases and the J gene lost 6 bases, with 18 bases spanning the gap. The CDR3 extends over 15 amino acids. CDR3 in amino acids: CSVEDYSGRSGEQYF. The CDR3 DNA reads as TGCAGCGTTGAAGATTACTCAGGGAGGTCGGGCGAGCAGTACTTC.

This clone was picked up a small number of times. The J gene is TRBJ2-1, the V gene TRBV7-2; tentatively, D is TRBD1 (6 bases). The CDR3 runs to 13 residues. V was shortened by 5 bases and J by 9 bases, with 14 bases between the two germline ends. Looked up from germline, CDR1 is SGHTA and CDR2 is FQGNSA. The CDR3 DNA reads TGTGCCAGCAGCCAAGGACAGATTGGTGAGCAGTTCTTC. The encoded protein is CASSQGQIGEQFF. The full variable domain, its missing parts supplied by reference TRBV7-2 and TRBJ2-1, is GAGVSQSPSNKVTEKGKDVELRCDPISGHTALYWYRQSLGQGLEFLIYFQGNSAPDKSGLPSDRFSAERTGGSVSTLTIQRTQQEDSAVYLCASSQGQIGEQFFGPGTRLTVL.

The chain couples TRBV6-6 to TRBJ1-5; possibly TRBD1 for D (5 bases). CDR1 and CDR2 (germline): MNHNY, SVGAGI (reference sequence). The V and J ends lost 6 bases and 1 base respectively, with 13 bases between them. The CDR3 covers 15 residues. CDR3 amino acids: CASRLTGESNQPQHF. CDR3 in DNA: TGTGCCAGCAGGTTAACGGGGGAAAGCAATCAGCCCCAGCATTTT.

The chain employs TRBV6-5 and TRBJ1-6; D not resolved. CDR1 is MNHEY and CDR2 is SVGAGI in the germline V gene. The CDR3 spans 16 residues. Trimming removed 0 bases at V and 5 bases at J, with 11 bases between. The CDR3 nucleotides are TGTGCCAGCAGTTACTCGATATTGCAGGATAATTCACCCCTCCACTTT. Translating gives CASSYSILQDNSPLHF.

The chain is built from TRBV6-5 and TRBJ2-7; 11 bases align to TRBD2. The CDR3 runs 14 residues. Looked up from germline, CDR1 is MNHEY and CDR2 is SVGAGI. J was trimmed by 4 bases and V by 6 bases; bases with no gene match: 5. The CDR3 DNA reads as TGTGCCAGCAGAACACTAGCGGGGGAGTACGAGCAGTACTTC. Translation gives CASRTLAGEYEQYF.

The chain joins TRBV5-1 to TRBJ2-7, with D uncertain. The germline V gene encodes CDR1 SGHRS and CDR2 YFSETQ. Trimming shortened V by 4 bases and J by 4 bases, and 12 bases separated the two germline ends. This CDR3 is 13 amino acids long. This CDR3 is CASSTRPDYEQYF. The CDR3, as DNA: TGCGCCAGCAGCACCCGCCCCGATTACGAGCAGTACTTC.

The rearrangement links TRBV7-2 to TRBJ2-7, with D unresolved. V was shortened by 1 base and J by 0 bases, with 4 bases between the two germline ends. This CDR3 has 13 residues. The germline V gene encodes CDR1 SGHTA and CDR2 FQGNSA. CDR3 residues: CASSLVSSYEQYF. As DNA, the CDR3 is TGTGCCAGCAGCTTAGTCAGCTCCTACGAGCAGTACTTC.

The chain has TRBV7-2 and TRBJ2-1; 9 nucleotides match TRBD1. The CDR3 has 15 residues. The J segment lost 2 bases and the V segment lost 5 bases, leaving 4 bases of the junction unmatched. Germline V gives CDR1 SGHTA, CDR2 FQGNSA. CDR3 in DNA: TGTGCCAGCAGCAACAGGGGGCCTACCTACAATGAGCAGTTCTTC. It codes for CASSNRGPTYNEQFF.

The CDR3 sequence: CASSLGHGEVRNQPQHF. Written as DNA, the CDR3 is TGTGCCAGCAGCTTAGGCCACGGGGAGGTACGCAATCAGCCCCAGCATTTT. V is TRBV7-9 and J is TRBJ1-5; D is undetermined. Trimming removed 1 base at V and 2 bases at J, with 15 bases between. Germline CDR1 is SEHNR and CDR2 is FQNEAQ (reference sequence). The CDR3 has 17 amino acids.